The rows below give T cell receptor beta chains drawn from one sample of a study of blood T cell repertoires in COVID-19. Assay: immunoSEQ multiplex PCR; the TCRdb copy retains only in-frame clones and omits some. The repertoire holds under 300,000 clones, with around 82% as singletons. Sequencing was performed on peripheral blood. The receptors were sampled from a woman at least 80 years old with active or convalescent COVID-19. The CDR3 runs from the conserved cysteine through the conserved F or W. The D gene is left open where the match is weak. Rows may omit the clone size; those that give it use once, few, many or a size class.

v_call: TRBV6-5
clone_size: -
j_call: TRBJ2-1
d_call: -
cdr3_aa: CASTENGVWSNEQFF
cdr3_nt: TGTGCCAGCACCGAGAACGGGGTATGGAGCAATGAGCAGTTCTTC

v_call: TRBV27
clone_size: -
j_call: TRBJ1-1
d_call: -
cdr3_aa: CASSSTGFGTEAFF
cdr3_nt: TGTGCCAGCAGTTCGACAGGATTTGGCACTGAAGCTTTCTTT

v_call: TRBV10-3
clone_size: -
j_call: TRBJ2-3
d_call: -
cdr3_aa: CAITGEYTDTQYF
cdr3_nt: TGTGCCATCACCGGGGAGTACACAGATACGCAGTATTTT

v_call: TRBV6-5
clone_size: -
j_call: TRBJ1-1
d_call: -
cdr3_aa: CASSYSTGNTEAFF
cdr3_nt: TGTGCCAGCAGTTACAGTACAGGGAACACTGAAGCTTTCTTT

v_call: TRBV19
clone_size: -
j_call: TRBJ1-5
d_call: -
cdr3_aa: CASTKTGYRNQPQHF
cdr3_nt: TGTGCCAGTACCAAAACAGGGTATCGCAATCAGCCCCAGCATTTT

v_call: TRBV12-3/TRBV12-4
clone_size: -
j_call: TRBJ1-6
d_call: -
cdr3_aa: CASSTDGDSPLHF
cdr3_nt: TGTGCCAGCAGTACTGACGGGGATTCACCCCTCCACTTT

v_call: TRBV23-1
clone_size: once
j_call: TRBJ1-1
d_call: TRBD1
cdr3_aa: CASSQSGQDEAFF
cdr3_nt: TGCGCCAGCAGTCAATCCGGACAGGATGAAGCTTTCTTT

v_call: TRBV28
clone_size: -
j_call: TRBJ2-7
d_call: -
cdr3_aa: CASRAVSYEQYF
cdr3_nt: TGTGCCAGCAGGGCAGTCTCCTACGAGCAGTACTTC

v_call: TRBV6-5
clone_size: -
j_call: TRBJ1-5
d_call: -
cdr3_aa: CASTEGGGADQPQHF
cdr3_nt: TGTGCCAGCACCGAAGGAGGCGGAGCCGATCAGCCCCAGCATTTT

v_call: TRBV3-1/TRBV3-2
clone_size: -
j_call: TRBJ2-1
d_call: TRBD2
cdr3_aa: CASSQVSGGVNEQFF
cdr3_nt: TGTGCCAGCAGCCAAGTAAGCGGGGGGGTAAATGAGCAGTTCTTC

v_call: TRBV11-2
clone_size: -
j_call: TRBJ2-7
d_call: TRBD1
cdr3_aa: CASSLDRGQGYEQYF
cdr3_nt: TGTGCCAGCAGCTTAGATCGGGGACAGGGCTACGAGCAGTACTTC

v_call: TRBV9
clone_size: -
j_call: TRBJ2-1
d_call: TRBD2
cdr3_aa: CASSVTSGGNEQFF
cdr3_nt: TGTGCCAGCAGCGTGACTAGCGGGGGCAATGAGCAGTTCTTC

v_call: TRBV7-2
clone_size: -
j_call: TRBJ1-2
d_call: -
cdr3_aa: CASSLETGPYYGYTF
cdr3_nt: TGTGCCAGCAGCTTAGAGACAGGACCTTACTATGGCTACACCTTC

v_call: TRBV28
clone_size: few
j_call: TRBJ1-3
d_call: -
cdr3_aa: CASSRINTIYF
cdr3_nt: TGTGCCAGCAGCCGTATAAACACCATATATTTT

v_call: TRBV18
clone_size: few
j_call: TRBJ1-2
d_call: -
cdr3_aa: CASSLDRLYGYTF
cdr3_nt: TGTGCCAGCTCACTCGACAGGCTCTATGGCTACACCTTC

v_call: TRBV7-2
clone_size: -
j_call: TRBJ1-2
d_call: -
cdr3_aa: CASDEWGLYGYTF
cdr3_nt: TGTGCCAGTGATGAGTGGGGGCTTTATGGCTACACCTTC

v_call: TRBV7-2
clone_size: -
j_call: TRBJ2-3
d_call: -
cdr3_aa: CASSYLGEIDTQYF
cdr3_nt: TGTGCCAGCAGCTACCTTGGAGAGATAGATACGCAGTATTTT

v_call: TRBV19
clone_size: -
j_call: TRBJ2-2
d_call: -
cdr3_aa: CASSRTVAGELFF
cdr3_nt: TGTGCCAGTAGTCGGACTGTTGCCGGGGAGCTGTTTTTT

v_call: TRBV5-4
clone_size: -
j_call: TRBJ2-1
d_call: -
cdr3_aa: CASSLFTRNEQFF
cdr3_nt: TGTGCCAGCAGCTTGTTCACGCGCAATGAGCAGTTCTTC